The 29 T cell receptor beta chains below all came from one sample that was sequenced in a study of blood T cell repertoires in COVID-19. Only in-frame clones appear in the TCRdb table, and some are missing; sequencing was by immunoSEQ multiplex PCR. The sample includes some 20,000 clones, roughly 86% of them seen just once. Source material: peripheral blood. The source of these receptors is a human donor in a cohort sampled during active COVID-19.

The chain employs TRBV5-5 and TRBJ2-2; D may be TRBD1 (5 bases). V was cut by 0 bases and J by 1 base, with 10 bases left in between. The V gene's germline CDR1 is SGHKS and CDR2 YYEKEE (reference sequence). The CDR3 has 16 residues. CDR3 in amino acids: CASSLEWGQNTGELFF. The CDR3, as DNA: TGTGCCAGCAGCTTGGAGTGGGGCCAGAACACCGGGGAGCTGTTTTTT.

A single count supports this clone. The chain carries TRBV14 and TRBJ2-1; tentative D call: TRBD2 (6 bases). Trimming took 0 bases from V and 2 from J, leaving 11 bases between them. Germline CDR1 reads SGHDN; CDR2 reads FVKESK. CDR3 size: 16 residues. The CDR3 is CASSQEPGVPYNEQFF. Written as DNA, the CDR3 is TGTGCCAGCAGCCAAGAACCGGGAGTGCCCTACAATGAGCAGTTCTTC.

The V and J genes are TRBV2 and TRBJ2-3, with unresolved D. V lost 8 bases and J 0 bases, leaving 12 bases between the germline ends. This CDR3 spans 14 amino acids. Germline V gene lookup returns CDR1 SNHLY and CDR2 FYNNEI. The CDR3 loop is CASVESWSTDTQYF. CDR3 in DNA: TGTGCCAGCGTAGAGAGCTGGAGCACAGATACGCAGTATTTT.

The chain recombines TRBV5-4 with TRBJ2-3; TRBD2 agrees at 10 bases. Germline V gene lookup returns CDR1 SGHNT and CDR2 YYREEE (reference sequence). The CDR3 spans 16 residues. V dropped 3 bases and J dropped 4; count of bases not matched to a gene: 8. CDR3 nucleotide sequence: TGTGCCAGCAGCTCCCCGGCTAGCGGGAGTGCAGATACGCAGTATTTT. Protein product: CASSSPASGSADTQYF.

The chain recombines TRBV7-3 with TRBJ2-1; 10 nucleotides agree with TRBD1. V gave up 4 bases and J gave up 8 bases; unmatched junction bases: 11. This CDR3 is 16 amino acids long. CDR1 is SGHTA and CDR2 is FQGTGA in the germline V gene. CDR3 in DNA: TGTGCCAGCAGCTATTTCCCCGGGACAGGGGTGTATGAGCAGTTCTTC. The encoded protein is CASSYFPGTGVYEQFF.

This chain uses TRBV7-8 with TRBJ2-5, with a possible D match to TRBD1 (6 bases). Per the germline V gene, CDR1 is SGHVS and CDR2 is FQNEAQ. This CDR3 is 14 amino acids long. V was shortened by 5 bases and J by 2 bases, with 12 bases between the two germline ends. CDR3 in amino acids: CASSARTDQETQYF. The CDR3 DNA sequence: TGTGCCAGCAGCGCCCGGACAGATCAAGAGACCCAGTACTTC.

The chain carries TRBV6-5 and TRBJ2-3, with D possibly matching TRBD1 (5 bases). V was cut by 2 bases and J by 5 bases, with 11 bases left in between. Germline V gene data show CDR1 as MNHEY and CDR2 as SVGAGI. The CDR3 loop spans 14 amino acids. The CDR3 DNA is TGTGCCAGCAGTTACCGGACATCAGAAGATACGCAGTATTTT. Its translation: CASSYRTSEDTQYF.

This clone was counted a single time. The chain links TRBV20-1 to TRBJ2-1, with D uncertain. CDR3 length: 11 amino acids. The ends were cut back, 3 bases at V and 7 bases at J, with 7 bases in the middle. The germline CDR1 and CDR2 sequences are DFQATT and SNEGSKA (reference sequence). The chain's CDR3 is CSASYENEQFF. Written as DNA, the CDR3 is TGCAGTGCTAGCTACGAGAATGAGCAGTTCTTC.

The chain employs TRBV28 and TRBJ1-6; TRBD1 is a possible D gene (6 bases). The germline V gene has CDR1 MDHEN and CDR2 SYDVKM. The CDR3 runs 12 residues. Trimming removed 11 bases at V and 10 bases at J, with 15 bases between. The CDR3 DNA reads TGTGCCGGCGGACAGTATCCCTCACCCCTCCACTTT. Translating gives CAGGQYPSPLHF.

The rearrangement joins TRBV18 to TRBJ1-3, with no clear D. The CDR3 contains 15 residues. Germline V gene sequence: CDR1 KGHSH, CDR2 LQKENI. V lost 1 base and J 0 bases, leaving 7 bases between the germline ends. In nucleotides, the CDR3 is TGTGCCAGCTCACCACAGCGGGTCTCTGGAAACACCATATATTTT. Translation gives CASSPQRVSGNTIYF.

The rearrangement links TRBV10-3 to TRBJ2-3, with TRBD1 matching over 8 bases. CDR3 length equals 19 residues. V was pared by 4 bases and J by 2 bases, with 17 bases of the junction left unmatched. Germline lookup yields CDR1 ENHRY and CDR2 SYGVKD. The CDR3 sequence is CAISGAGTGPGAATDTQYF. The CDR3 DNA is TGTGCCATCAGTGGGGCCGGGACAGGCCCAGGGGCGGCCACAGATACGCAGTATTTT.

J is TRBJ2-1 and V is TRBV30; maybe TRBD1 (6 bases). There are 14 residues in the CDR3. V lost 0 bases and J lost 4, with 10 bases in between. Germline V gene sequence: CDR1 GTSNPN, CDR2 SVGIG (reference sequence). CDR3 residues: CAWSVQGEYNEQFF. CDR3 sequence (DNA): TGTGCCTGGAGTGTACAGGGAGAATACAATGAGCAGTTCTTC.

The chain has TRBV24-1 and TRBJ1-2, with a tentative D call TRBD1 (6 bases). The V and J ends lost 3 bases and 3 bases respectively, with 16 bases between them. CDR1 and CDR2 from the germline V gene are KGHDR and SFDVKD. The CDR3 spans 16 residues. CDR3 DNA: TGTGCCACCAGTGATGGGAGCGGGGGCGTGGACTATGGCTACACCTTC. It translates to CATSDGSGGVDYGYTF.

This CDR3 is CSVEGTSGRNEQFF. CDR3 in DNA: TGCAGCGTTGAAGGGACTAGCGGGAGAAATGAGCAGTTCTTC. The chain combines TRBV29-1 with TRBJ2-1, with 13 nucleotides matching TRBD2. The V gene's germline CDR1 is SQVTM and CDR2 ANQGSEA. CDR3 size: 14 residues. V lost 1 base and J lost 7; bases outside the gene matches: 1.

The chain carries TRBV10-3 and TRBJ1-3; no clear D. With 7 bases removed from V and 0 bases from J, the gap between germline ends came to 10 bases. The CDR3 sequence is 14 residues long. Germline loops: CDR1 ENHRY, CDR2 SYGVKD. CDR3 DNA: TGTGCCATCAACGACGGACTCTCTGGAAACACCATATATTTT. Translated, it gives CAINDGLSGNTIYF.

By share of the sample, this clone is medium-sized. The chain links TRBV5-6 to TRBJ2-7, with TRBD2 matching 9 bases. Germline CDR1 and CDR2: SGHDT and YYEEEE. The CDR3 covers 14 residues. Trimming cost V 4 bases and J 5 bases; bases outside gene matches: 7. The CDR3 nucleotides are TGTGCCAGCAGCAGTAGCGGGAGAGTCAACGAGCAGTACTTC. This encodes CASSSSGRVNEQYF.

The rearrangement joins TRBV5-1 to TRBJ2-6; D call uncertain. Germline lookup yields CDR1 SGHRS and CDR2 YFSETQ. The CDR3 extends over 14 amino acids. V was cut by 4 bases and J by 1 base, with 6 bases left in between. The CDR3 loop is CASSDGSGANVLTF. CDR3 nucleotides: TGCGCCAGCAGCGACGGGTCTGGGGCCAACGTCCTGACTTTC.

The V gene is TRBV4-1, the J gene TRBJ2-1; D might be TRBD1 (5 bases). Trimming took 1 base from V and 3 from J, leaving 13 bases between them. Germline values: CDR1 MGHRA, CDR2 YSYEKL. The CDR3 extends over 16 amino acids. The CDR3 nucleotides are TGCGCCAGCAGCCAAGCTTTGACAGAGCTCTACAATGAGCAGTTCTTC. Its translation: CASSQALTELYNEQFF.

The chain recombines TRBV18 with TRBJ1-1; 7 nucleotides agree with TRBD1. Germline trimming cut 3 bases from V and 9 bases from J; bases unmatched to any gene: 7. The V gene's germline CDR1 is KGHSH and CDR2 LQKENI. The CDR3 contains 13 residues. The CDR3 DNA sequence: TGTGCCAGCTCACCCGACGACAGGGAGCAAGCTTTCTTT. Translated, it gives CASSPDDREQAFF.

The V gene is TRBV5-6, the J gene TRBJ2-7; 9 bases match TRBD2. Germline V lookup: CDR1 SGHDT, CDR2 YYEEEE. The CDR3 length is 15 residues. The V segment lost 0 bases and the J segment 6 bases; nucleotides outside the gene matches: 7. In nucleotides, the CDR3 is TGTGCCAGCAGCTTGGGAGCTAGCGGGAAGGGCGAGCAGTACTTC. Its translation is CASSLGASGKGEQYF.

This clone has a single count. This rearrangement joins TRBV29-1 to TRBJ1-5, with a tentative D call TRBD1 (5 bases). In germline, CDR1 is SQVTM, CDR2 ANQGSEA. This CDR3 is built from 15 residues. V was clipped by 6 bases and J by 0 bases, with 15 bases between them. This CDR3 reads CSVVDQQDSNQPQHF. The CDR3 DNA is TGCAGCGTGGTAGACCAACAGGATAGCAATCAGCCCCAGCATTTT.

This clone was counted only a few times. Here the CDR3 reads CAWSVLPGDIQYF. The CDR3 region has the DNA TGTGCCTGGAGTGTCCTCCCCGGGGACATTCAGTACTTC. This sequence joins TRBV30 and TRBJ2-4; weak D call: TRBD2 (5 bases). Trimming left V 0 bases short and J 8 bases short, with 11 bases between. Germline V gene sequence: CDR1 GTSNPN, CDR2 SVGIG (reference sequence). CDR3 length: 13 residues.

The chain carries TRBV19 and TRBJ2-1; possibly TRBD2 for D (5 bases). There are 13 residues in the CDR3. Trimming pared 5 bases from V and 6 bases from J, leaving 11 bases between. From germline, CDR1 is LNHDA and CDR2 SQIVND (reference sequence). CDR3: CASSPTRSNEQFF. DNA of the CDR3: TGTGCCAGTAGTCCCACTAGAAGCAATGAGCAGTTCTTC.

The chain links TRBV18 to TRBJ1-6; TRBD1 might be the D (6 bases). CDR1 is KGHSH, CDR2 LQKENI, per germline. V was clipped by 1 base and J by 5 bases, with 12 bases between them. The CDR3 covers 16 residues. CDR3 nucleotide sequence: TGTGCCAGCTCACCACGCACAGGGCCGGATAATTCACCCCTCCACTTT. Translated, it gives CASSPRTGPDNSPLHF.

V usage is TRBV12-5 and J usage is TRBJ2-5; a weak D match, TRBD1 (6 bases). With 1 base removed from V and 3 bases from J, the gap between germline ends came to 15 bases. The CDR3 is 16 amino acids. Germline loops: CDR1 LGHNT, CDR2 FRNRAP. In DNA form, the CDR3 reads TGTGCTAGTGGTTTGGGCACAGGGAGCCCCGAAGAGACCCAGTACTTC. This encodes CASGLGTGSPEETQYF. The entire variable domain, with the rest obtained from reference TRBV12-5 and TRBJ2-5, is as follows: DARVTQTPRHKVTEMGQEVTMRCQPILGHNTVFWYRQTMMQGLELLAYFRNRAPLDDSGMPKDRFSAEMPDATLATLKIQPSEPRDSAVYFCASGLGTGSPEETQYFGPGTRLLVL.

This sequence joins TRBV7-9 and TRBJ2-1, with D perhaps matching TRBD2 (5 bases). V gave up 6 bases and J gave up 7 bases, with 22 bases separating them. Germline V gene lookup returns CDR1 SEHNR and CDR2 FQNEAQ (reference sequence). There are 16 residues in the CDR3. The CDR3 region is CASSTGNLGLANEQFF. In DNA, the CDR3 is TGTGCCAGCAGTACCGGAAACTTAGGTCTAGCAAATGAGCAGTTCTTC.

The V gene is TRBV27, the J gene TRBJ2-1; 13 bases are a match to TRBD2. Germline assignment: CDR1 MNHEY and CDR2 SMNVEV (reference sequence). This CDR3 comprises 16 residues. Trimming took 6 bases from V and 3 from J; bases not matched to a gene: 5. In DNA, the CDR3 is TGTGCCAGCAGACTAGGACTAGCGGGAGACTACAATGAGCAGTTCTTC. This translates into CASRLGLAGDYNEQFF.

V and J are TRBV5-1 and TRBJ2-7; 9 positions match TRBD1. CDR1 is SGHRS and CDR2 is YFSETQ in the germline V gene. The trim removed 4 bases at V and 3 bases at J, leaving 11 bases unmatched. The length of the CDR3 is 16 residues. Here the CDR3 reads CASSPRRTGAGYEQYF. In DNA, the CDR3 is TGCGCCAGCAGCCCAAGACGGACAGGGGCCGGCTACGAGCAGTACTTC.

This sequence joins TRBV5-5 and TRBJ1-1; perhaps TRBD1 as D (5 bases). From germline, CDR1 is SGHKS and CDR2 YYEKEE (reference sequence). The CDR3 runs to 13 residues. V shed 0 bases and J shed 5 bases, with 8 bases lying between them. In nucleotides, the CDR3 is TGTGCCAGCAGCTTGGCGGGGGAGACTGAAGCTTTCTTT. The encoded protein is CASSLAGETEAFF.